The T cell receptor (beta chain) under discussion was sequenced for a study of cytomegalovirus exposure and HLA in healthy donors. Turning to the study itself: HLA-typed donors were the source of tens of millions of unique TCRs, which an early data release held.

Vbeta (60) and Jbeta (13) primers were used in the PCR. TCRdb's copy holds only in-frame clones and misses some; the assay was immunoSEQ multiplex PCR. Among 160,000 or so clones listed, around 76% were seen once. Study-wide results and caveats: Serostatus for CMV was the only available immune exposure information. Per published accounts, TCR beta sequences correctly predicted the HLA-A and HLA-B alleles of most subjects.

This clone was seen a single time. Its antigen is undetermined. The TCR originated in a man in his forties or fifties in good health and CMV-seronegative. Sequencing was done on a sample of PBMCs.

CDR3 bases: TGCGCCAGCCGGGACATAGCACAAGAGACCCAGTACTTC. It specifies CASRDIAQETQYF. The chain recombines TRBV5-1 with TRBJ2-5; tentatively, D is TRBD1 (6 bases). This CDR3 is 13 amino acids long. V shed 7 bases and J shed 2 bases, with 12 bases lying between them. The germline gives CDR1 SGHRS, CDR2 YFSETQ. Drawing the rest from reference TRBV5-1 and TRBJ2-5, the complete variable domain is KAGVTQTPRYLIKTRGQQVTLSCSPISGHRSVSWYQQTPGQGLQFLFEYFSETQRNKGNFPGRFSGRQFSNSRSEMNVSTLELGDSALYLCASRDIAQETQYFGPGTRLLVL.